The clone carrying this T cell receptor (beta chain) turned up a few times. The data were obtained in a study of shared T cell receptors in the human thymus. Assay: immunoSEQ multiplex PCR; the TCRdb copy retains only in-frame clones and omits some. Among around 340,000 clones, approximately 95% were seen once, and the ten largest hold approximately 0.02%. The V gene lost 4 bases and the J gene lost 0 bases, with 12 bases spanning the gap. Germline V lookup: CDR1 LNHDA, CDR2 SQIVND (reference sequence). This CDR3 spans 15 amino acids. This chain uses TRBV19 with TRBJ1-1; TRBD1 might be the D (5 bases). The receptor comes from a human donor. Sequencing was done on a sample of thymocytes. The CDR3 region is CASSTGYWMNTEAFF. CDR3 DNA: TGTGCCAGTAGTACAGGGTACTGGATGAACACTGAAGCTTTCTTT.